Below are 18 T cell receptor beta chains sequenced from a single sample in a study of cytomegalovirus exposure and HLA in healthy donors (dated by TCRdb to 2016 to 2017). Receptor libraries were prepared by the immunoSEQ multiplex PCR assay. The multiplex PCR relied on a mix of 60 forward primers for TCR Vbeta segments and 13 reverse primers for TCR Jbeta segments. In its TCRdb copy, this immuneACCESS table keeps in-frame sequences only and misses some clones. Where compared with another copy, unresolved V genes explain less than half of these, and the others have no known cause. This sample's listing comprises under 200,000 clones. Jointly, the top ten make up less than 6.5% of the sample. Sequencing used PBMCs. These receptors originate from a man younger than 40 in good health and CMV-seronegative.

The chain combines TRBV28 with TRBJ2-5; D might be TRBD1 (6 bases). Between the trimmed V and J ends, which lost 7 bases and 2 bases, there was a span of 17 bases. CDR1 is MDHEN and CDR2 is SYDVKM in the germline V gene. The CDR3 is 15 amino acids. The CDR3 region has the DNA TGTGCCAGCACTTACATCCCGGGGACACAAGAGACCCAGTACTTC. Translating gives CASTYIPGTQETQYF.

The chain combines TRBV15 with TRBJ2-7; no clear D. The CDR3 covers 13 residues. Between the trimmed V and J ends, which lost 0 bases and 7 bases, there was a span of 10 bases. Germline lookup yields CDR1 LNHNV and CDR2 YYDKDF (reference sequence). The CDR3 coding sequence is TGTGCCACCAGCAGAGATCGCGAGCGAGAGCAGTACTTC. Translated: CATSRDREREQYF.

The chain uses TRBV28 and TRBJ1-1; the D gene is possibly TRBD1 (6 bases). Germline V lookup: CDR1 MDHEN, CDR2 SYDVKM. V was cut by 1 base and J by 4 bases, with 10 bases left in between. The length of the CDR3 is 14 residues. The CDR3 region has the DNA TGTGCCAGCAGTTTATATGGGGGCAGCACTGAAGCTTTCTTT. Its translation is CASSLYGGSTEAFF.

CDR3 in DNA: TGCGCCAGCAGCGGAGGGCTGCTAGCGGGAGACAATGAGCAGTTCTTC. Amino acid sequence: CASSGGLLAGDNEQFF. The chain recombines TRBV5-1 with TRBJ2-1; 10 bases map to TRBD2. Germline CDR1 SGHRS, CDR2 YFSETQ. The V gene end was trimmed by 4 bases and the J gene end by 5 bases; junction bases not matched to a gene: 9. CDR3 size: 16 residues. Full variable domain (missing parts from reference TRBV5-1 and TRBJ2-1): KAGVTQTPRYLIKTRGQQVTLSCSPISGHRSVSWYQQTPGQGLQFLFEYFSETQRNKGNFPGRFSGRQFSNSRSEMNVSTLELGDSALYLCASSGGLLAGDNEQFFGPGTRLTVL.

The chain recombines TRBV9 with TRBJ2-5; possibly TRBD1 for D (5 bases). This CDR3 region has 14 residues. The ends were cut back, 4 bases at V and 5 bases at J, with 15 bases in the middle. The germline V gene encodes CDR1 SGDLS and CDR2 YYNGEE. The CDR3, as DNA: TGTGCCAGCAGCCTCTCTAGGGGTCGGGAGACCCAGTACTTC. This translates into CASSLSRGRETQYF.

The chain is built from TRBV18 and TRBJ2-5; TRBD1 matches at 11 bases. After removal of 6 bases from V and 0 bases from J, the junction contained 3 bases not matched to a gene. Germline V CDR1 and CDR2: KGHSH, LQKENI. The CDR3 totals 15 residues. CDR3 bases: TGTGCCAGCTCCCGGGACAGGGGGTACCAAGAGACCCAGTACTTC. Its protein is CASSRDRGYQETQYF.

The chain recombines TRBV5-1 with TRBJ2-7; a weak D match, TRBD2 (6 bases). V gave up 4 bases and J gave up 4 bases, with 15 bases separating them. Germline assignment: CDR1 SGHRS and CDR2 YFSETQ. The CDR3 spans 14 residues. Written as DNA, the CDR3 is TGCGCCAGCAGCCCCTCGTCGGGGGTTTACGAGCAGTACTTC. It translates to CASSPSSGVYEQYF.

A remark on this clone: One end of the junction varies from germline; a read error may be responsible. The V and J genes are TRBV6-5 and TRBJ2-7; 7 nucleotides match TRBD2. Germline lookup yields CDR1 MNHEY and CDR2 SVGAGI. The CDR3 runs to 16 residues. CDR3 sequence (DNA): TGTGCCAGCAGTTACTCGATTGGCGGGAGCTCCTACGGGCAGTACTTC. This codes for CASSYSIGGSSYGQYF.

The chain is built from TRBV5-1 and TRBJ2-3, with D possibly matching TRBD2 (7 bases). Germline V lookup: CDR1 SGHRS, CDR2 YFSETQ. V lost 0 bases to trimming and J lost 2 bases, with 22 bases between them. CDR3 length: 19 amino acids. DNA for the CDR3: TGCGCCAGCAGCTTGGCCCGATACCAACAGGGAGGGGACACAGATACGCAGTATTTT. Residues: CASSLARYQQGGDTDTQYF.

The V and J genes are TRBV5-1 and TRBJ1-3, with 7 bases fitting TRBD1. The germline CDR1 and CDR2 sequences are SGHRS and YFSETQ. The CDR3 consists of 16 residues. The trim removed 0 bases at V and 4 bases at J, leaving 7 bases unmatched. The CDR3 here is CASSLGLTGSGNTIYF. The CDR3 DNA reads TGCGCCAGCAGCTTGGGTCTGACAGGGAGCGGAAACACCATATATTTT.

The chain has TRBV10-3 and TRBJ2-7, with no clear D. Per germline, CDR1 ENHRY and CDR2 SYGVKD. V lost 4 bases to trimming and J lost 4 bases, with 5 bases between them. The CDR3 contains 11 residues. The CDR3 bases are TGTGCCATCAGTGGGGCTTACGAGCAGTACTTC. Encoded protein: CAISGAYEQYF.

The rearrangement joins TRBV11-3 to TRBJ2-3; maybe TRBD1 (7 bases). V was shortened by 5 bases and J by 6 bases, with 18 bases between the two germline ends. The CDR3 sequence is 15 residues long. Germline V CDR1 and CDR2: SGHNT, YENEEA. CDR3 nucleotides: TGTGCCAGCAGCCTCGTCAGGGGGGCCCCTGATACGCAGTATTTT. The encoded protein is CASSLVRGAPDTQYF.

This chain connects TRBV6-1 to TRBJ1-2; 9 bases are shared with TRBD1. This CDR3 spans 17 amino acids. The trim removed 2 bases at V and 3 bases at J, leaving 10 bases unmatched. CDR1 MNHNS and CDR2 SASEGT come from the germline V gene. The DNA of the CDR3 is TGTGCCAGCAGTGAAATATTTAGGACAGGGGTCTACTATGGCTACACCTTC. Residues: CASSEIFRTGVYYGYTF.

This chain connects TRBV27 to TRBJ2-7; D is unresolved. This CDR3 has 13 amino acids. V was trimmed by 3 bases and J by 3 bases, leaving 9 bases between them. CDR1 and CDR2 from the germline V gene are MNHEY and SMNVEV (reference sequence). CDR3 amino acids: CASSFSPHYEQYF. Written as DNA, the CDR3 is TGTGCCAGCAGTTTTAGTCCGCACTACGAGCAGTACTTC.

The chain is built from TRBV19 and TRBJ1-5, with D possibly TRBD1 on 6 matching bases. The V end was cut by 5 bases, the J end by 4 bases, with 15 bases between. The CDR3 extends over 15 amino acids. Germline lookup yields CDR1 LNHDA and CDR2 SQIVND (reference sequence). CDR3 nucleotides: TGTGCCAGTAGTTACGACGGGACACAGAATCAGCCCCAGCATTTT. This sequence encodes CASSYDGTQNQPQHF.

V and J are TRBV7-2 and TRBJ2-7; 11 nucleotides match TRBD1. The CDR3 length is 18 residues. In germline, CDR1 is SGHTA, CDR2 FQGNSA. V dropped 5 bases and J dropped 3; count of bases not matched to a gene: 15. The DNA for the CDR3 is TGTGCCAGCAGCAAAAGGGCCGGTTGGGACAGGGGGGACTACGAGCAGTACTTC. The encoded protein is CASSKRAGWDRGDYEQYF.

J is TRBJ2-1 and V is TRBV18; 9 nucleotides line up with TRBD1. The CDR3 length is 17 residues. With 3 bases clipped from V and 1 base from J, the junction kept 7 bases outside the gene matches. Per germline, CDR1 KGHSH and CDR2 LQKENI. Here the CDR3 reads CASSPNSGTGSYNEQFF. The CDR3 region has the DNA TGTGCCAGCTCACCGAACTCCGGGACAGGGTCCTACAATGAGCAGTTCTTC.

This sequence joins TRBV18 and TRBJ2-7; 8 bases align to TRBD1. Unmatched junction bases numbered 9, after V lost 5 bases and J lost 6 bases. Germline CDR1 KGHSH, CDR2 LQKENI. This CDR3 comprises 14 residues. The CDR3 region has the DNA TGTGCCAGCTCAACCGGGACAGGATCTAGCGAGCAGTACTTC. Its protein is CASSTGTGSSEQYF.